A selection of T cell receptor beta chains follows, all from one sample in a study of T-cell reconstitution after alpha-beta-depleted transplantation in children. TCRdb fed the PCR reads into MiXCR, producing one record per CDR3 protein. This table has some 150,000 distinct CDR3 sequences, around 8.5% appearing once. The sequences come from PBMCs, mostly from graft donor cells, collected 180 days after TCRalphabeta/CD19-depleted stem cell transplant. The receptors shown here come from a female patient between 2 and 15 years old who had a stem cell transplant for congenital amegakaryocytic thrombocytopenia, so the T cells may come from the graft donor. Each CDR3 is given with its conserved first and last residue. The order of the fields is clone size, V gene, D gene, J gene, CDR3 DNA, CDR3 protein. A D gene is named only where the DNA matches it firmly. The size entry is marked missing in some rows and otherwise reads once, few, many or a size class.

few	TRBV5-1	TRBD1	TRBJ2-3	TGCGCCAGCAGCGCGGGACAGGGCGGTGATACGCAGTATTTT	CASSAGQGGDTQYF
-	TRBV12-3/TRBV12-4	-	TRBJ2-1	TGTGCCAGCAGTTCCAGGGGTGGTGAGCAGTTCTTC	CASSSRGGEQFF
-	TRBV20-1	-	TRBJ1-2	TGCAGTGCCCAGGGACTTCGCCGACTCAACTATGGCTACACCTTC	CSAQGLRRLNYGYTF
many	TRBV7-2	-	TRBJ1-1	TGTGCCAGCAGCCCACAGGGTCCTAGCACTGAAGCTTTCTTT	CASSPQGPSTEAFF
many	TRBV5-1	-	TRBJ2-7	TGCGCCAGCAGCTTGGGCTGGGGCAGCGACGAGCAGTACTTC	CASSLGWGSDEQYF
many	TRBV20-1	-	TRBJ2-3	TGCAGTGCCGAGCGCGACCGCAGGGATACGCAGTATTTT	CSAERDRRDTQYF
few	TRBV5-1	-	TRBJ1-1	TGCGCCAGCAGCAAGGAGGGAAACACTGAAGCTTTCTTT	CASSKEGNTEAFF
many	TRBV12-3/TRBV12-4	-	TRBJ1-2	TGTGCCAGCAGTTTCCCGGGTCGGGCAGGGGAAGGCTACACCTTC	CASSFPGRAGEGYTF
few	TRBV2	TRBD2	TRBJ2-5	TGTGCCAGCAGAGGATTTAGCGGGGGGGAGACCCAGTACTTC	CASRGFSGGETQYF
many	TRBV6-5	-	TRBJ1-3	TGTGCCAGCAGTCCTCTGACCGACATTAACTCTGGAAACACCATATATTTT	CASSPLTDINSGNTIYF
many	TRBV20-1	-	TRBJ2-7	TGCAGTGCTAGAAGGGGGGAGCTCTACGAGCAGTACTTC	CSARRGELYEQYF
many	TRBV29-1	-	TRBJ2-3	TGCAGCGTTTTTAGCGCCAGCACAGATACGCAGTATTTT	CSVFSASTDTQYF
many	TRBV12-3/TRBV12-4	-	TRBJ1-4	TGTGCCAGCAGTCTAAGACAGCGAAATGAAAAACTGTTTTTT	CASSLRQRNEKLFF
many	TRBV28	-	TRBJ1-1	TGTGCCAGCAATACCATGGGGGTTGCTGAAGCTTTCTTT	CASNTMGVAEAFF
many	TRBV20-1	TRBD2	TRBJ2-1	TGCAGTGCTAGTGTGCGGGGGGGCCTGAGCTCCTACAATGAGCAGTTCTTC	CSASVRGGLSSYNEQFF
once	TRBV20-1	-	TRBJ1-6	TGCAGTGCTAGAGACCCTAGGTTGGGAAATAATTCACCCCTCCACTTT	CSARDPRLGNNSPLHF
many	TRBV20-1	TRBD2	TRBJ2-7	TGCAGTGCTAGAGGGACTAGCGGAGGCTACGAGCAGTACTTC	CSARGTSGGYEQYF
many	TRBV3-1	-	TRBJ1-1	TGTGCCAGCAGCCAAGGAACATACCACACTGAAGCTTTCTTT	CASSQGTYHTEAFF
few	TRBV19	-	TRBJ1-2	TGTGCCAGTAGTCTAACAGGAGGCTACACCTTC	CASSLTGGYTF
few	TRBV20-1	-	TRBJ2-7	TGCAGTGCTAGCGGGAGTTACGAGCAGTACTTC	CSASGSYEQYF
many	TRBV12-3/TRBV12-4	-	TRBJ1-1	TGTGCCAGCAGTTGGATAGCAGGCGGTACTGAAGCTTTCTTT	CASSWIAGGTEAFF
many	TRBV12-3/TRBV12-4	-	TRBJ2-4	TGTGCCAGCAGTGGGGGAGTTCTAGCCAAAAACATTCAGTACTTC	CASSGGVLAKNIQYF
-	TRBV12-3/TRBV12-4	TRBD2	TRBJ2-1	TGTGCCAGCAGTTTAGGGGGGGGGAACCTGAATGAGCAGTTCTTC	CASSLGGGNLNEQFF
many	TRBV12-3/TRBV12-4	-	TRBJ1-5	TGTGCCAGCAGTCCGGACGGCTACAATCAGCCCCAGCATTTT	CASSPDGYNQPQHF
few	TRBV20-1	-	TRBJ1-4	TGCAGTGCTAGAGAGGGAGTTCCAAATGAAAAACTGTTTTTT	CSAREGVPNEKLFF
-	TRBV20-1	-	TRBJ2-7	TGCAGTGCTAGAGTGTTTGAAGGGGTCAGAGCCTACGAGCAGTACTTC	CSARVFEGVRAYEQYF
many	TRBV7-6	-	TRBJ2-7	TGTGCCAGCAGCCTAAAGGGGGCGGAGGGCGAGCAGTACTTC	CASSLKGAEGEQYF
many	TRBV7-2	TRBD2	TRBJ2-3	TGTGCCAGCAGCCTCGGCGGGAGTTGGGGGGTAGATACGCAGTATTTT	CASSLGGSWGVDTQYF
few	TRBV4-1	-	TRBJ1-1	TGCGCCAGCAGCCAAGAAGTTAATATCCCTGAAGCTTTCTTT	CASSQEVNIPEAFF
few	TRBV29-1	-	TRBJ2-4	TGCAGCGTCAGGACGTTAGCCAAAAACATTCAGTACTTC	CSVRTLAKNIQYF
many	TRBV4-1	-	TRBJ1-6	TGCGCCAGCAGCCACCCGGACTGGTATAATTCACCCCTCCACTTT	CASSHPDWYNSPLHF
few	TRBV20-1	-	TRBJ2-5	TGCAGTGCTAGATTTTCTGGGATTGGGCCCGACGGGGAGACCCAGTACTTC	CSARFSGIGPDGETQYF
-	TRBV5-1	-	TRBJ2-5	TGCGCCAGCAGCTTGTTGCAGGGTCCCTTATCGGGGGAGACCCAGTACTTC	CASSLLQGPLSGETQYF
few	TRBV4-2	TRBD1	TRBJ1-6	TGTGCCAGCAGCCAAGATCCTGCAGGGGGCGCCGTTTCACCCCTCCACTTT	CASSQDPAGGAVSPLHF
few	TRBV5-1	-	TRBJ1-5	TGCGCCAGCAGCTTGGGGACAGCCCTGGACAATCAGCCCCAGCATTTT	CASSLGTALDNQPQHF
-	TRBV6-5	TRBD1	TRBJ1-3	TGTGCCAGCAGTTTTTCGACAGGGGAATCTGGAAACACCATATATTTT	CASSFSTGESGNTIYF
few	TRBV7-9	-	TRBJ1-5	TGTGCCAGCAGCTTAGACAGCCCGCACAATCAGCCCCAGCATTTT	CASSLDSPHNQPQHF
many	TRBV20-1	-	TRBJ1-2	TGCAGTGCTAGAGGGACCACGGGCTATGGCTACACCTTC	CSARGTTGYGYTF
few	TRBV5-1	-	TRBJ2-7	TGCGCCAGCAGCTTGGGGGGCGGCCACGAGCAGTACTTC	CASSLGGGHEQYF
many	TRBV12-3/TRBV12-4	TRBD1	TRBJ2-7	TGTGCCAGCAGTTTATTCGACAGGGGTCATTACGAGCAGTACTTC	CASSLFDRGHYEQYF
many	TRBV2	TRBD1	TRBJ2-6	TGTGCCAGCAGTGATCCGGGACAGGGGGCCAACGTCCTGACTTTC	CASSDPGQGANVLTF
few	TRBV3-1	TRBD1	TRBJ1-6	TGTGCCAGCAGCCAGACGGGGACAGGTGGTGTGAGGTTGGCCCTCCACTTT	CASSQTGTGGVRLALHF
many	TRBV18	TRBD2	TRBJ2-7	TGTGCCAGCTCACCACCGGGAGGGTCCGAGCAGTACTTC	CASSPPGGSEQYF
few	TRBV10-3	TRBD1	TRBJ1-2	TGTGCCATCAGCCAGGACAGGGGCGGTTACTATGGCTACACCTTC	CAISQDRGGYYGYTF
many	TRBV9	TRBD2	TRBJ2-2	TGTGCCAGCAGCTCGCCGGGACTAGTTTATCCCGGGGAGCTGTTTTTT	CASSSPGLVYPGELFF
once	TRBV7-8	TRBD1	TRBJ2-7	TGTGCCATGGGCCCTAGGCCAGGGGGCTACGAGCAGTACTTC	CAMGPRPGGYEQYF
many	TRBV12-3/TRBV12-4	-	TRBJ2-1	TGTGCCAGCAGTTTACCATCACAGGGTGAGCAGTTCTTC	CASSLPSQGEQFF
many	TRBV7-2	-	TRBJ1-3	TGTGCCAGCAGCTTAGACGGGAGGGGAAACACCATATATTTT	CASSLDGRGNTIYF
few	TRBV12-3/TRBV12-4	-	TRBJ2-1	TGTGCCAGCAGTTTATTTGAGGTTGAGCAGTTCTTC	CASSLFEVEQFF
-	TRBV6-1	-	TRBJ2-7	TGTGCCAGCAGTGAATTGGGAAAACCCTACGAGCAGTACTTC	CASSELGKPYEQYF
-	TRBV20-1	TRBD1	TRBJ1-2	TGCAGTGCTATTAGGACAGGGGGCAAGGGCTACACCTTC	CSAIRTGGKGYTF
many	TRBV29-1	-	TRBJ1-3	TGCAGCGTCAGGGACGACGAAAACACCATATATTTT	CSVRDDENTIYF
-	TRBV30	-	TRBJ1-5	TGTGCCTGGAGTGTTAGGGGCGGCCAGCCCCAGCATTTT	CAWSVRGGQPQHF
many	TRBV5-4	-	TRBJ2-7	TGTGCCAGCAGCAAGACTGGAGAACACGAGCAGTACTTC	CASSKTGEHEQYF
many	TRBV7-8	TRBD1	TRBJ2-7	TGTGCCAGCAGCTTAGAGGAAAACAGGGGAGCCTACGAGCAGTACTTC	CASSLEENRGAYEQYF
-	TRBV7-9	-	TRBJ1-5	TGTGCCAGCAGCTCGGGGCAGGGTAAGGAAGGTTTTCAGCCCCAGCATTTT	CASSSGQGKEGFQPQHF
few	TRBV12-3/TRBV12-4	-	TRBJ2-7	TGTGCCAGCAGTTTCGGGACTGGTCGATACGAGCAGTACTTC	CASSFGTGRYEQYF